The clone carrying this TCR beta chain was seen many times. A single record per CDR3 protein comes from TCRdb applying MiXCR to the reads. The data contain approximately 250,000 distinct CDR3 sequences, roughly 12% of them seen just once; the ten biggest clones take up 1.5% to 2%. This sample was taken from a study of T cell repertoires in cytomegalovirus infection. As for the study in general: CMV infection together with matching HLA type was indicated by public TCR beta signatures.

Germline CDR1 reads SGHTA; CDR2 reads FQGNSA. The length of the CDR3 is 14 residues. Trimming stripped 5 bases from V and 5 bases from J, with 15 bases between. The chain couples TRBV7-2 to TRBJ1-1; TRBD1 might be the D (5 bases). This receptor was obtained from a human donor in good health (CMV status not recorded). Some clones in this sample may be carry-over from other donors' samples. The sequenced sample was PBMCs. This CDR3 reads CASSVDGGGTEAFF. The CDR3 coding sequence is TGTGCCAGCAGCGTTGACGGGGGGGGGACTGAAGCTTTCTTT.